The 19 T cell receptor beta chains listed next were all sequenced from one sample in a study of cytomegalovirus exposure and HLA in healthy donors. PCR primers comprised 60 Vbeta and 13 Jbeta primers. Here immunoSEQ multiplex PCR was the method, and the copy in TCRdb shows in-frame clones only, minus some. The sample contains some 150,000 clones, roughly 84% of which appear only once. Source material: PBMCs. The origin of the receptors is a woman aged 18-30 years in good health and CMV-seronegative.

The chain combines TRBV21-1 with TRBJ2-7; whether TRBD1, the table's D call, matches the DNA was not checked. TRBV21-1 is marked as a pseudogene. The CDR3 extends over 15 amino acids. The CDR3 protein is CASSKDRGLRYEQYF. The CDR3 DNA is TGTGCCAGCAGCAAGGACAGGGGGCTGCGGTACGAGCAGTACTTC.

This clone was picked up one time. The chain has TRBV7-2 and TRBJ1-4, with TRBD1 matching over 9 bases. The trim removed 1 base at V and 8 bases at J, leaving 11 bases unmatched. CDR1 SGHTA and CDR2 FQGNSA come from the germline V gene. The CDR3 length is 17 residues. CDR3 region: CASSLVPPGTGLEKLFF. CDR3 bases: TGTGCCAGCAGCTTAGTCCCACCCGGGACAGGGTTGGAAAAACTGTTTTTT.

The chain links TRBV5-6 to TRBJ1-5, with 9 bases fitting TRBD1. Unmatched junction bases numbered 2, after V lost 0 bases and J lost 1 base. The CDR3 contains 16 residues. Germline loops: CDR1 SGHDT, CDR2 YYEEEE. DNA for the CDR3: TGTGCCAGCAGCTTGGGGGGACAGGGAAGCAATCAGCCCCAGCATTTT. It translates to CASSLGGQGSNQPQHF.

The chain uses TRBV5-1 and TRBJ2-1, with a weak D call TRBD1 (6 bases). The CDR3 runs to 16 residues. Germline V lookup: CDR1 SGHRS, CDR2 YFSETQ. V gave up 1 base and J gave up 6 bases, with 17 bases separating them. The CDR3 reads CASSLKDSQLGNEQFF. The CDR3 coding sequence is TGCGCCAGCAGCTTGAAGGACAGCCAACTAGGCAATGAGCAGTTCTTC.

CDR3 protein: CASTQPTGGNEKLFF. CDR3 bases: TGTGCCAGCACCCAACCGACCGGAGGGAACGAAAAACTGTTTTTT. This chain links TRBV2 with TRBJ1-4; D gene unclear. This CDR3 has 15 amino acids. V shed 7 bases and J shed 8 bases, with 20 bases lying between them. Germline CDR1 and CDR2: SNHLY and FYNNEI.

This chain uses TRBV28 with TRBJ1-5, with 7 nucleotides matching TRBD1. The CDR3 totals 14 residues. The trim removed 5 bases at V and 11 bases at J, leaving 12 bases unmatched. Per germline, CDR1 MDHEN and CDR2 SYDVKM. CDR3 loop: CASSRRQGARTQHF. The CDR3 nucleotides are TGTGCCAGCAGTCGAAGACAGGGTGCCCGGACCCAGCATTTT.

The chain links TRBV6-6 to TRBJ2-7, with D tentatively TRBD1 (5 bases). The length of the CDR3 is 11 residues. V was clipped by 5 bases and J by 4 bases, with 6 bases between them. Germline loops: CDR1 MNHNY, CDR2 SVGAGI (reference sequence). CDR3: CASSRQYEQYF. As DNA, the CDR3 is TGTGCCAGCAGTCGACAGTACGAGCAGTACTTC.

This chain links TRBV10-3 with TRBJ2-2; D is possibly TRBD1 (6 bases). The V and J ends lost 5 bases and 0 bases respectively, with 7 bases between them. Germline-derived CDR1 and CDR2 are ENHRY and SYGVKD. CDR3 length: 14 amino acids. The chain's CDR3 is CAISTGSNTGELFF. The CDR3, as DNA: TGTGCCATCAGTACAGGGTCGAACACCGGGGAGCTGTTTTTT.

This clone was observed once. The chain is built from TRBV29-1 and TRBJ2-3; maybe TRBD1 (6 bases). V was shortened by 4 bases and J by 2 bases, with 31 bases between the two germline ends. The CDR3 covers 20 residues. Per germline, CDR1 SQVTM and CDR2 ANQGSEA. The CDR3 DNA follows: TGCAGCGTTGGTAAGAACAGGGAAGGTTTTCGCCTTATCTACACAGATACGCAGTATTTT. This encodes CSVGKNREGFRLIYTDTQYF.

The CDR3 DNA follows: TGTGCCAGTAGTAGGGGGATTGGCTACACCTTC. This translates into CASSRGIGYTF. This rearrangement joins TRBV2 to TRBJ1-2, with a weak D call TRBD1 (6 bases). Trimming pared 9 bases from V and 7 bases from J, leaving 12 bases between. Germline CDR1 reads SNHLY; CDR2 reads FYNNEI. The CDR3 extends over 11 amino acids.

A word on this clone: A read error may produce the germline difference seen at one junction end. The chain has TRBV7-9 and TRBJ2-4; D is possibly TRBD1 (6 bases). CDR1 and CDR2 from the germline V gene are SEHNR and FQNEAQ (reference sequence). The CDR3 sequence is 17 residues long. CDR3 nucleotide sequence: TGTGCCAGCAGCTCTTTTCAAGGGGGATTGGCCAAAAACACTCAGTACTTC. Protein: CASSSFQGGLAKNTQYF.

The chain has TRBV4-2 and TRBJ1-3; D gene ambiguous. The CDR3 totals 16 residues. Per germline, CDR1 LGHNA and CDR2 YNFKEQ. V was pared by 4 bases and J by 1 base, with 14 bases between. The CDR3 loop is CASSPEEAFSGNTIYF. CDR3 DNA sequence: TGTGCCAGCAGCCCGGAGGAGGCCTTTTCTGGAAACACCATATATTTT.

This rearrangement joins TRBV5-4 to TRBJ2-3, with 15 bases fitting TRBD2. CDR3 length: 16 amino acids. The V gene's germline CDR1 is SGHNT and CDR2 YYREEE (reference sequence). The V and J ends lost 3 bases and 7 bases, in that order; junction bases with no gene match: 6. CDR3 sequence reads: CASSSGTSGRKNTQYF. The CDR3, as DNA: TGTGCCAGCAGCTCCGGGACTAGCGGGAGGAAAAATACGCAGTATTTT.

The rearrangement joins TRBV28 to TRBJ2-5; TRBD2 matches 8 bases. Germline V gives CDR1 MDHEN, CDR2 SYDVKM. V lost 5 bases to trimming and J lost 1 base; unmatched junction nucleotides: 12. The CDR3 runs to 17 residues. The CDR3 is CASSAPAGGGTQETQYF. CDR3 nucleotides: TGTGCCAGCAGTGCCCCCGCCGGGGGGGGGACCCAAGAGACCCAGTACTTC.

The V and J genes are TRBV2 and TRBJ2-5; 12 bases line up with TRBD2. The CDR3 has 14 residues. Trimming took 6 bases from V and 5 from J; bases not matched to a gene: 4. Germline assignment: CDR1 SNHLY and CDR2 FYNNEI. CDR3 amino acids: CASRPGLAGETQYF. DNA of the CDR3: TGTGCCAGCAGGCCGGGACTAGCGGGCGAGACCCAGTACTTC. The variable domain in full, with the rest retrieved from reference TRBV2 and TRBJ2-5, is EPEVTQTPSHQVTQMGQEVILRCVPISNHLYFYWYRQILGQKVEFLVSFYNNEISEKSEIFDDQFSVERPDGSNFTLKIRSTKLEDSAMYFCASRPGLAGETQYFGPGTRLLVL.

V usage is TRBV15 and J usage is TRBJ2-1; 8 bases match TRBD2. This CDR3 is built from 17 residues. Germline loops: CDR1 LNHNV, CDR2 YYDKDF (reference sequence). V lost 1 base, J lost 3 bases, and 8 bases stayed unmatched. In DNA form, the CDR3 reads TGTGCCACCAGCAGAGGCGGAGCGGGGGCCGTCTACAATGAGCAGTTCTTC. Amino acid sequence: CATSRGGAGAVYNEQFF.

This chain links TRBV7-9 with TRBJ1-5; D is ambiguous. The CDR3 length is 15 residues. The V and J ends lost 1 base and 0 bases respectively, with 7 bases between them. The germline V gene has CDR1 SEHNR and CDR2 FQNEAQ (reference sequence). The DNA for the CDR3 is TGTGCCAGCAGCTTAGTCGGGAATAGCAATCAGCCCCAGCATTTT. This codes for CASSLVGNSNQPQHF.

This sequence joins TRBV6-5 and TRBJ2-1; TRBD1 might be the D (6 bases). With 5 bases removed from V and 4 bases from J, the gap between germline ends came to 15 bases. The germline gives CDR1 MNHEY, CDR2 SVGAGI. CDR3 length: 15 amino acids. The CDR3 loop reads CASSTGPTAYNEQFF. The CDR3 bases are TGTGCCAGCAGTACAGGGCCCACAGCGTACAATGAGCAGTTCTTC.

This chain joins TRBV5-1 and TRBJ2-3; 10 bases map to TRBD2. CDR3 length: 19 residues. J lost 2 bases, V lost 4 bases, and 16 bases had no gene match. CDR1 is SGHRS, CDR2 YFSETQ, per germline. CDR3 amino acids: CASSVVASGGSSYTDTQYF. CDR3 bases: TGCGCCAGCAGCGTCGTGGCTAGCGGGGGTAGTTCCTACACAGATACGCAGTATTTT.